The source of this TCR beta chain is a study of blood T cell repertoires in COVID-19. Study details: Specimens from acute and convalescent COVID-19 originated in the United States, Italy and Spain. PBMCs, B-cell-depleted T cells, or T cells provided the cDNA or gDNA that made up the material.

Per the study methods: Counts of nucleated cells, estimated from reference gene primer amplification, were obtained. TCRdb's table, derived via immunoSEQ multiplex PCR, lists solely in-frame clones and lacks some. V and J calls and clone size come straight from that table; D and trimming were deduced from the DNA. The sample contains 6,000 or so clones, 84% of which appear only once. The germline gives CDR1 MNHEY, CDR2 SVGAGI. CDR3 length: 12 residues. Trimming cost V 7 bases and J 2 bases; bases outside gene matches: 2. The clonotype was recovered from a human donor with active COVID-19. The donor label of this sample is uncertain. The chain carries TRBV6-5 and TRBJ2-7, with TRBD1 matching over 7 bases. Material: peripheral blood. CDR3 region: CASKGQTYEQYF. The CDR3 coding sequence is TGTGCCAGCAAGGGACAGACCTACGAGCAGTACTTC.